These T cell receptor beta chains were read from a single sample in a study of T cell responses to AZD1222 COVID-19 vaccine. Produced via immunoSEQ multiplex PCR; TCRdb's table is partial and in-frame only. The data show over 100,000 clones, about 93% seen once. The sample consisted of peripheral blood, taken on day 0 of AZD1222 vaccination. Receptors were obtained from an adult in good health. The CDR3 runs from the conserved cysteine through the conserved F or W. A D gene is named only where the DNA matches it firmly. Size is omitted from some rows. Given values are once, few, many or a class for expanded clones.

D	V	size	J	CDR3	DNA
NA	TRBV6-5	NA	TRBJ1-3	CASTDLLSGNTIYF	TGTGCCAGCACAGACCTACTCTCGGGAAACACCATATATTTT
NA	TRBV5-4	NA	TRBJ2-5	CASSRATQRPEETQYF	TGTGCCAGCAGCCGCGCCACCCAGCGGCCTGAAGAGACCCAGTACTTC
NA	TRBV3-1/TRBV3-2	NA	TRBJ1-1	CASSQGVLMNTEAFF	TGTGCCAGCAGCCAAGGCGTTCTGATGAACACTGAAGCTTTCTTT
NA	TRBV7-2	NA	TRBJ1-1	CASRPNRASEEAFF	TGTGCCAGCAGACCTAACCGGGCGTCCGAAGAAGCTTTCTTT
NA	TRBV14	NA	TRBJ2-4	CASSPTSKNIQYF	TGTGCCAGCAGTCCCACCTCCAAAAACATTCAGTACTTC
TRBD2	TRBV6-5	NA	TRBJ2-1	CAIGTSGYNEQFF	TGTGCCATCGGGACTAGCGGTTACAATGAGCAGTTCTTC
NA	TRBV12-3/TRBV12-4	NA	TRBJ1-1	CASSLGRNTEAFF	TGTGCCAGCAGTTTAGGGAGGAACACTGAAGCTTTCTTT
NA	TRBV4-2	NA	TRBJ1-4	CASSRGGVATNEKLFF	TGTGCCAGCAGCCGAGGGGGGGTGGCAACTAATGAAAAACTGTTTTTT
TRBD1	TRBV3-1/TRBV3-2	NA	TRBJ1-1	CASSQGRGSTEAFF	TGTGCCAGCAGCCAAGGCAGGGGGAGCACTGAAGCTTTCTTT
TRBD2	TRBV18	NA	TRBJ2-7	CASSPNTPRDYDEQYF	TGTGCCAGCTCACCTAATACCCCAAGGGACTATGACGAGCAGTACTTC
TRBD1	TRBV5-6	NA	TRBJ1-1	CASSFWDRDTEAFF	TGTGCCAGCAGCTTCTGGGACAGGGACACTGAAGCTTTCTTT
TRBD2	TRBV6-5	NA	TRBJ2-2	CAARLAPGGTGELFF	TGTGCCGCTCGGTTGGCCCCGGGGGGCACCGGGGAGCTGTTTTTT
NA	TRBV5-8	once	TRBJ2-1	CASSLRLVYYDEQFF	TGTGCCAGCAGCTTAAGGCTAGTGTATTACGATGAGCAGTTCTTC
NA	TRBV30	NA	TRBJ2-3	CAWSRGRNTDTQYF	TGTGCCTGGAGTCGGGGGAGGAACACAGATACGCAGTATTTT
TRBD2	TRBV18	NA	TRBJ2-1	CASSRSSGRSNEQFF	TGTGCCAGCTCACGATCTAGCGGGAGGTCCAATGAGCAGTTCTTC
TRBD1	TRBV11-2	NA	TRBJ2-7	CASSLGQGAYEQYF	TGTGCCAGCAGCTTAGGTCAGGGGGCCTACGAGCAGTACTTC
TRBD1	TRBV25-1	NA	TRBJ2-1	CASSGPGQGYNEQFF	TGTGCCAGCAGTGGACCGGGACAGGGCTACAATGAGCAGTTCTTC